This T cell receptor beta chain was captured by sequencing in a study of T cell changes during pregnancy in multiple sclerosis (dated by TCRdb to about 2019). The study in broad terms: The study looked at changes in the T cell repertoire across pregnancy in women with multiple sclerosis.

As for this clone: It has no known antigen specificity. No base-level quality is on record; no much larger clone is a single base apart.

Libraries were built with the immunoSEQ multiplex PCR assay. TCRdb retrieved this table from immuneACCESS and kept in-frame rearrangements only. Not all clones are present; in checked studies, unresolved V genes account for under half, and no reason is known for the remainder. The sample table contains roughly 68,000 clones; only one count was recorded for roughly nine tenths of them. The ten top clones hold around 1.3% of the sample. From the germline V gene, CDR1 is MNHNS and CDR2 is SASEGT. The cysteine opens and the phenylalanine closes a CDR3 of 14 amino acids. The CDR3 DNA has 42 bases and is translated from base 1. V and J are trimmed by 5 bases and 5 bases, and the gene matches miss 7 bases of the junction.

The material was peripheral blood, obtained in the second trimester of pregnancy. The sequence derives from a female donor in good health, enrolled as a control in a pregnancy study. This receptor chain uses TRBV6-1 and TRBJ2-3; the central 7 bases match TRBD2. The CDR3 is CASSLSGSLDTQYF. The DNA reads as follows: TGTGCCAGCAGTCTTAGCGGGTCCTTAGATACGCAGTATTTT.